Here is one T cell receptor (beta chain) with its context. The antigen is not known. A much more abundant neighbour one base away suggests this may be a read error. The data were obtained in a study of regulatory T cells in long-lasting Graves disease. Background on the study: Prior antithyroid drug treatment in newly diagnosed Graves' patients lasted under 3 months.

Study findings and constraints: Accuracy could have been hurt by small sample size. The analysis examined peripheral blood only and excluded thyroid tissue.

The time point: newly diagnosed GD, antithyroid drugs for less than 3 months. Preparation of the TCR library used RNA extracted from PBMCs. It was American Thyroid Association guidelines that determined Graves' disease diagnosis. This CDR3 has 13 amino acids. The junction had 7 bases not matched to a gene; V was cut back by 2 bases and J by 7 bases. From germline, CDR1 is DFQATT and CDR2 SNEGSKA (reference sequence). HTBI primers from iRepertoire and Arm-PCR of CDR3 regions yielded the TCR beta libraries. TCRdb re-called the multiplex PCR reads through MiXCR, storing one row per CDR3 protein. Here the sample spans a few hundred thousand distinct CDR3 sequences, around 11% being singletons. The sample was also linked to a second study, of T cells in Graves' hyperthyroidism and ophthalmopathy.

The rearrangement uses TRBV20-1 and TRBJ1-1; 7 bases line up with TRBD1. This clonotype was obtained from a woman under 30 with Graves disease. The material sequenced was peripheral blood mononuclear cells (PBMCs), taken at new diagnosis, from a patient treated with antithyroid drugs. The CDR3 DNA is TGCAGTGCTAGAACAGGGACAGAAGATGAAGCTTTCTTT. Its translation is CSARTGTEDEAFF.